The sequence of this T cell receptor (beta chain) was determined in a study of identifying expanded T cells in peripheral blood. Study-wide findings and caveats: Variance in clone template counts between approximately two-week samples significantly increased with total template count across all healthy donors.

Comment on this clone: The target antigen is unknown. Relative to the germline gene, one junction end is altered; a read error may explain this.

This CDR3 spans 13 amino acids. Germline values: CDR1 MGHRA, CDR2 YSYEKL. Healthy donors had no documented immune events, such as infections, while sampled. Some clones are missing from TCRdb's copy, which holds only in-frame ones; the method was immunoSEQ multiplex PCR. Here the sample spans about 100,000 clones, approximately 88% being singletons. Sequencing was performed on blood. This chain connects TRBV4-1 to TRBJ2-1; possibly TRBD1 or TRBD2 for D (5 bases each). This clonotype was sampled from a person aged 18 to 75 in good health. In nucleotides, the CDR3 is TGCGCCAGCAGCCAAGCACCCCAGAGGGGCCTGGTCTTC. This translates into CASSQAPQRGLVF.